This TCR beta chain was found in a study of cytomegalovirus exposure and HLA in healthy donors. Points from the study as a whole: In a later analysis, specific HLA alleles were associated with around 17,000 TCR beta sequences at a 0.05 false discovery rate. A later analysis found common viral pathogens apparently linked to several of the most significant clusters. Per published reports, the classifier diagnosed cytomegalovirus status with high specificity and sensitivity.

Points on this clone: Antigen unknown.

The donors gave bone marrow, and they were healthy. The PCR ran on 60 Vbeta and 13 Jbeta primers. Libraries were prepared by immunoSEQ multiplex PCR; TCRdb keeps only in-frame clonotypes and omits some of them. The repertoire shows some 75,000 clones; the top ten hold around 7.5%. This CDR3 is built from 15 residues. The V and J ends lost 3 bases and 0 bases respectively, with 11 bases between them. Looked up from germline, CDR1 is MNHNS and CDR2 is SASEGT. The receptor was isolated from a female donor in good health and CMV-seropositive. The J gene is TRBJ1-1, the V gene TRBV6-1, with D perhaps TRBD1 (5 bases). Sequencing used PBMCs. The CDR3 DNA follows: TGTGCCAGCAGTGATCAGGGTTCTATGAACACTGAAGCTTTCTTT. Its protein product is CASSDQGSMNTEAFF.